Listed here are 26 T cell receptor beta chains from one sample, sequenced in a study of T cells in Graves' hyperthyroidism and ophthalmopathy. Amplification yielded TCR beta CDR3 regions, with RNA transcripts as the source. TCR CDR3 regions were first amplified by RT-PCR with HTBI primers. TCRdb re-called the multiplex PCR reads with MiXCR, one entry per CDR3 protein. This sample has 400,000 or so distinct CDR3 sequences, with around 15% found just once. Sequencing was performed on blood. The source of these receptors is a man between 50 and 59 years old with Graves' ophthalmopathy.

This clonotype was recorded a few times. V is TRBV13 and J is TRBJ1-1; D might be TRBD1 (6 bases). Germline assignment: CDR1 PRHDT and CDR2 FYEKMQ (reference sequence). The germline V and J ends were trimmed by 2 bases and 5 bases, with 12 bases remaining between them. The CDR3 runs to 14 residues. The CDR3 region is CASSLRGAPTEAFF. CDR3 bases: TGTGCCAGCAGCTTAAGGGGGGCGCCTACTGAAGCTTTCTTT.

Remarks on this clonotype: Possible read error: a much larger clone is one base away. The chain has TRBV7-9 and TRBJ1-1; possible D gene TRBD1, 5 bases. Deletions cut 5 bases from V and 0 bases from J, with 10 bases between. CDR1 and CDR2 from the germline V gene are SEHNR and FQNEAQ (reference sequence). There are 14 residues in the CDR3. CDR3 nucleotides: TGTGCCAGCAGCCGAGAGGGGATGAACACTGAAGCTTTCTTT. Translated: CASSREGMNTEAFF.

Many counts were recorded for this clonotype. The V and J genes are TRBV10-3 and TRBJ2-5; 12 bases agree with TRBD2. This CDR3 comprises 15 residues. The junction had 8 bases not matched to a gene; V was cut back by 9 bases and J by 3 bases. Germline assignment: CDR1 ENHRY and CDR2 SYGVKD. The CDR3 is CAMDRRTSGKETQYF. CDR3 sequence (DNA): TGTGCCATGGATAGAAGGACTAGCGGGAAAGAGACCCAGTACTTC.

This clonotype was detected ten times or more. The genes are TRBV15 and TRBJ1-1, with D maybe TRBD1 (6 bases). V was cut by 3 bases and J by 1 base, with 9 bases left in between. Germline V gives CDR1 LNHNV, CDR2 YYDKDF (reference sequence). The CDR3 spans 14 residues. In DNA, the CDR3 is TGTGCCACCAGCAGGAACAGGGCGAACACTGAAGCTTTCTTT. Protein: CATSRNRANTEAFF.

This clonotype was seen a handful of times. The J gene is TRBJ1-2, the V gene TRBV19; D may be TRBD1 (6 bases). This CDR3 spans 13 amino acids. In germline, CDR1 is LNHDA, CDR2 SQIVND (reference sequence). The V end was cut by 8 bases, the J end by 1 base, with 11 bases between. The CDR3 DNA sequence: TGTGCCAGTTCTACAGGGATTAACTATGGCTACACCTTC. This gives the protein CASSTGINYGYTF.

This chain joins TRBV27 and TRBJ2-5; D is unresolved. Trimming left V 5 bases short and J 5 bases short, with 12 bases between. This CDR3 has 13 residues. Looked up from germline, CDR1 is MNHEY and CDR2 is SMNVEV (reference sequence). In nucleotides, the CDR3 is TGTGCCAGCAGTCTCATATTGGGGGAGACCCAGTACTTC. Its protein product is CASSLILGETQYF.

The rearrangement links TRBV6-2 or TRBV6-3 to TRBJ2-2; 8 bases agree with TRBD1. Trimming took 5 bases from V and 4 from J; bases not matched to a gene: 9. Germline V CDR1 and CDR2: MNHEY, SVGEGT. This CDR3 contains 16 residues. The CDR3 sequence: CASSHGQGWTTGELFF. The CDR3 region has the DNA TGTGCCAGCAGTCACGGACAGGGTTGGACCACCGGGGAGCTGTTTTTT.

There are many counts of this clonotype. In nucleotides, the CDR3 is TGTGCCAGCAGCAACACAGGGGGCGCGGGCAATCAGCCCCAGCATTTT. Translated, it gives CASSNTGGAGNQPQHF. This chain connects TRBV7-9 to TRBJ1-5, with 9 bases that match TRBD1. V lost 5 bases and J lost 2; bases outside the gene matches: 7. This CDR3 is built from 16 residues. Per germline, CDR1 SEHNR and CDR2 FQNEAQ (reference sequence).

This chain joins TRBV18 and TRBJ1-1; D is possibly TRBD1 (5 bases). V was clipped by 3 bases and J by 0 bases, with 11 bases between them. The CDR3 consists of 15 residues. Germline CDR1 is KGHSH and CDR2 is LQKENI. The CDR3 coding sequence is TGTGCCAGCTCACCCTTGACAGCAATGAACACTGAAGCTTTCTTT. This codes for CASSPLTAMNTEAFF.

A word on this clonotype: This may arise from a read error, as a much more abundant clone is one base away. This rearrangement joins TRBV18 to TRBJ2-1; D unclear. The length of the CDR3 is 11 residues. Germline V lookup: CDR1 KGHSH, CDR2 LQKENI. The CDR3 bases are TGTGCCAGCTCGAACAAGAATGAGCAGCTCTTC. Translating gives CASSNKNEQLF.

This clonotype appeared many times. V usage is TRBV5-5 and J usage is TRBJ2-4, with a possible D match to TRBD1 (6 bases). V gave up 4 bases and J gave up 3 bases, with 14 bases separating them. The germline CDR1 and CDR2 sequences are SGHKS and YYEKEE (reference sequence). The CDR3 extends over 15 amino acids. CDR3 sequence: CASSTDSQGKNIQYF. The CDR3 DNA sequence: TGTGCCAGCAGCACGGACAGTCAGGGCAAAAACATTCAGTACTTC.

This clonotype was observed a few times. The rearrangement uses TRBV15 and TRBJ2-7, with 8 bases identical to TRBD2. In germline, CDR1 is LNHNV, CDR2 YYDKDF (reference sequence). V dropped 1 base and J dropped 5; count of bases not matched to a gene: 7. The CDR3 runs 15 residues. CDR3 protein: CATSRVDSGINEQYF. The CDR3 DNA reads TGTGCCACCAGCAGAGTTGATAGCGGGATCAACGAGCAGTACTTC.

This clonotype was detected ten times or more. This rearrangement joins TRBV3-1 to TRBJ1-1; D unclear. Between the trimmed V and J ends, which lost 1 base and 0 bases, there was a span of 6 bases. The germline CDR1 and CDR2 sequences are LGHDT and YNNKEL (reference sequence). The CDR3 is made up of 14 amino acids. The CDR3 sequence is CASSQVSVNTEAFF. In DNA form, the CDR3 reads TGTGCCAGCAGCCAAGTAAGTGTGAACACTGAAGCTTTCTTT.

This clonotype was picked up a small number of times. The gene calls are TRBV29-1 and TRBJ2-1; 8 nucleotides line up with TRBD1. Germline V lookup: CDR1 SQVTM, CDR2 ANQGSEA. Trimming removed 8 bases from V and 0 bases from J; junction bases left unmatched: 6. The CDR3 contains 14 residues. The CDR3 protein is CSIDRGRSYNEQFF. CDR3 DNA sequence: TGCAGCATCGACAGGGGTCGCTCCTACAATGAGCAGTTCTTC.

DNA of the CDR3: TGCAGCGTGGACAGGGGGTCGGGAGCTTTCTTT. Encoded protein: CSVDRGSGAFF. V is TRBV29-1 and J is TRBJ1-1, with 10 bases matching TRBD1. Unmatched junction bases numbered 5, after V lost 6 bases and J lost 10 bases. The CDR3 runs to 11 residues. CDR1 and CDR2 from the germline V gene are SQVTM and ANQGSEA. The variable domain in full, with the rest retrieved from reference TRBV29-1 and TRBJ1-1, is SAVISQKPSRDICQRGTSLTIQCQVDSQVTMMFWYRQQPGQSLTLIATANQGSEATYESGFVIDKFPISRPNLTFSTLTVSNMSPEDSSIYLCSVDRGSGAFFGQGTRLTVV.

This clonotype occurred many times. CDR3 region: CASSTAPSDLQHF. Written as DNA, the CDR3 is TGTGCCAGCAGTACCGCCCCATCCGATCTCCAGCATTTT. V gene TRBV12-3 or TRBV12-4 combines with J gene TRBJ1-5; D remains ambiguous. V lost 5 bases, J lost 12 bases, and 17 bases lay in between. CDR3 length: 13 residues.

Ten or more counts support this clonotype. This rearrangement joins TRBV11-3 to TRBJ2-5, with 10 bases lining up with TRBD1. Germline V gene sequence: CDR1 SGHNT, CDR2 YENEEA. The CDR3 is made up of 14 amino acids. V lost 5 bases to trimming and J lost 4 bases; unmatched junction nucleotides: 4. The DNA of the CDR3 is TGTGCCAGCAGCGCAGACAGGGGGCGAGAGACCCAGTACTTC. Its protein is CASSADRGRETQYF.

The J gene is TRBJ2-2, the V gene TRBV9; 9 bases match TRBD2. The germline V gene encodes CDR1 SGDLS and CDR2 YYNGEE. J gave up 10 bases and V 0 bases, and 10 bases lay outside the gene matches. This CDR3 region has 16 residues. CDR3 protein: CASSVEGAGGPQELFF. The CDR3 coding sequence is TGTGCCAGCAGCGTAGAAGGGGCGGGAGGGCCGCAGGAGCTGTTTTTT.

In this sample, this clonotype turned up many times. This chain uses TRBV30 with TRBJ1-2; D call uncertain. Germline assignment: CDR1 GTSNPN and CDR2 SVGIG (reference sequence). The CDR3 is 12 residues long. V lost 3 bases to trimming and J lost 1 base, with 6 bases between them. The CDR3 bases are TGTGCCTGGAGGGACCTTAACTATGGCTACACCTTC. Translated: CAWRDLNYGYTF.

This clonotype was detected many times. V usage is TRBV3-1 and J usage is TRBJ2-1, with 7 bases identical to TRBD2. The germline gives CDR1 LGHDT, CDR2 YNNKEL (reference sequence). With V trimmed by 1 base and J by 9 bases, 3 bases remained unmatched. This CDR3 is built from 13 residues. CDR3 amino acids: CASSQGGRGEQFF. The CDR3 bases are TGTGCCAGCAGCCAAGGCGGGAGAGGTGAGCAGTTCTTC.

To note about this clonotype: Its ends do not fully match the called genes, so a read error is possible. V is TRBV5-1 and J is TRBJ2-7; D gene uncertain. The CDR3 is made up of 14 amino acids. The germline gives CDR1 SGHRS, CDR2 YFSETQ. The CDR3 region is CASSRPPSSYEQYF. DNA for the CDR3: TGTGCCAGCAGCCGCCCACCTAGCTCCTACGAGCAGTACTTC.

The V and J genes are TRBV20-1 and TRBJ1-3; perhaps TRBD1 as D (6 bases). The germline V gene has CDR1 DFQATT and CDR2 SNEGSKA (reference sequence). Trimming pared 6 bases from V and 2 bases from J, leaving 17 bases between. This CDR3 spans 15 amino acids. As DNA, the CDR3 is TGCAGTGCAACGAGGGGGGAGGGGGCTGGAAACACCATATATTTT. This encodes CSATRGEGAGNTIYF.

In its sample, this clonotype was seen a few times. The chain carries TRBV7-9 and TRBJ2-5; 8 nucleotides line up with TRBD2. Trimming cost V 2 bases and J 4 bases; bases outside gene matches: 3. Germline assignment: CDR1 SEHNR and CDR2 FQNEAQ (reference sequence). The CDR3 has 14 amino acids. CDR3 sequence (DNA): TGTGCCAGCAGCTTATCGGCGGGAGGAGAGACCCAGTACTTC. As protein: CASSLSAGGETQYF.

This clonotype was counted many times. V and J are TRBV12-3 or TRBV12-4 and TRBJ2-3, with 9 positions matching TRBD2. V shed 8 bases, J shed 3 bases, and the junction held 6 bases outside the gene matches. The CDR3 is made up of 14 amino acids. CDR3 bases: TGTGCCAGCGCGGTCAGCGGGAGGACAGATACGCAGTATTTT. The encoded protein is CASAVSGRTDTQYF.

This clonotype was recorded many times. The chain combines TRBV2 with TRBJ2-3; D ambiguous. V was trimmed by 5 bases and J by 1 base, leaving 7 bases between them. This CDR3 is built from 13 residues. Germline V gene sequence: CDR1 SNHLY, CDR2 FYNNEI. The CDR3 here is CASSRSGTDTQYF. The CDR3 DNA sequence: TGTGCCAGCAGTCGGAGCGGCACAGATACGCAGTATTTT. The variable domain in full, with the rest retrieved from reference TRBV2 and TRBJ2-3, is EPEVTQTPSHQVTQMGQEVILRCVPISNHLYFYWYRQILGQKVEFLVSFYNNEISEKSEIFDDQFSVERPDGSNFTLKIRSTKLEDSAMYFCASSRSGTDTQYFGPGTRLTVL.

This clonotype was counted at least ten times. The chain uses TRBV7-2 and TRBJ2-1, with 10 bases fitting TRBD2. V dropped 5 bases and J dropped 6; count of bases not matched to a gene: 7. CDR3 length: 15 amino acids. Germline lookup yields CDR1 SGHTA and CDR2 FQGNSA. The DNA of the CDR3 is TGTGCCAGCAGCCCCGGGACTAGCGTTGGCAATGAGCAGTTCTTC. Residues: CASSPGTSVGNEQFF.